A single sample gave rise to the 25 T cell receptor beta chains below, sequenced in a study of T-cell reconstitution after alpha-beta-depleted transplantation in children. Unique molecular identifiers tagged the TCRbeta library. TCRdb re-called the PCR reads with MiXCR, one entry per CDR3 protein. The sample lists fewer than 120,000 distinct CDR3 sequences; 10% were seen once. This specimen consisted of PBMCs from the stem cell graft donor, obtained from the stem cell graft. Every receptor here comes from a human donor who donated a stem cell graft to a child with acute lymphoblastic leukemia.

This clonotype appeared many times. This chain uses TRBV7-9 with TRBJ1-6; a weak D match, TRBD1 (6 bases). Per germline, CDR1 SEHNR and CDR2 FQNEAQ (reference sequence). CDR3 size: 14 residues. V shed 5 bases and J shed 7 bases, with 12 bases lying between them. The CDR3 sequence: CASSLGTLNSPLHF. CDR3 nucleotide sequence: TGTGCCAGCAGCCTAGGGACATTGAATTCACCCCTCCACTTT. The full variable domain, its missing parts supplied by reference TRBV7-9 and TRBJ1-6, is DTGVSQNPRHKITKRGQNVTFRCDPISEHNRLYWYRQTLGQGPEFLTYFQNEAQLEKSRLLSDRFSAERPKGSFSTLEIQRTEQGDSAMYLCASSLGTLNSPLHFGNGTRLTVT.

This clonotype has at least ten counts. The V gene is TRBV5-5, the J gene TRBJ1-2; D unresolved. The germline V gene has CDR1 SGHKS and CDR2 YYEKEE (reference sequence). CDR3 length: 14 amino acids. Between the trimmed V and J ends, which lost 3 bases and 4 bases, there was a span of 13 bases. DNA for the CDR3: TGTGCCAGCAGCTACAACACGGAATCCTATGGCTACACCTTC. Its protein product is CASSYNTESYGYTF.

In this sample, this clonotype turned up many times. The chain links TRBV5-1 to TRBJ1-1, with D possibly being TRBD1 (6 bases). V lost 7 bases, J lost 5 bases, and 18 bases lay in between. The CDR3 sequence is 14 residues long. Germline CDR1 is SGHRS and CDR2 is YFSETQ. CDR3 DNA: TGCGCCAGCCGCGTGATGGGGGCGGGAACTGAAGCTTTCTTT. Its protein is CASRVMGAGTEAFF.

This clonotype was seen many times. The J gene is TRBJ2-7, the V gene TRBV12-3 or TRBV12-4, with 10 nucleotides matching TRBD1. Unmatched junction bases numbered 6, after V lost 7 bases and J lost 6 bases. The CDR3 is 13 residues long. DNA for the CDR3: TGTGCCAGCAATCGGGACAGGGGCGGCGAGCAGTACTTC. This gives the protein CASNRDRGGEQYF.

This clonotype was observed at least ten times. The chain joins TRBV5-6 to TRBJ1-5; 7 bases agree with TRBD1. CDR3 length: 16 amino acids. Germline V lookup: CDR1 SGHDT, CDR2 YYEEEE. V gave up 1 base and J gave up 9 bases; unmatched junction bases: 13. CDR3 amino acids: CASSLRIGQNRGPQHF. The CDR3 bases are TGTGCCAGCAGCTTGAGGATTGGGCAAAACAGGGGGCCCCAGCATTTT. The entire variable domain, with the rest obtained from reference TRBV5-6 and TRBJ1-5, is as follows: DAGVTQSPTHLIKTRGQQVTLRCSPKSGHDTVSWYQQALGQGPQFIFQYYEEEERQRGNFPDRFSGHQFPNYSSELNVNALLLGDSALYLCASSLRIGQNRGPQHFGDGTRLSIL.

This clonotype was picked up many times. This sequence joins TRBV4-3 and TRBJ2-5, with 11 positions matching TRBD2. The CDR3 runs to 14 residues. The V gene's germline CDR1 is LGHNA and CDR2 YSLEER. Germline trimming cut 2 bases from V and 5 bases from J; bases unmatched to any gene: 1. CDR3 loop: CASSQTSGGETQYF. DNA of the CDR3: TGCGCCAGCAGCCAAACTAGCGGGGGTGAGACCCAGTACTTC.

Concerning this clonotype itself: A much bigger clone sits one base away, suggesting this may be a read error. The gene calls are TRBV20-1 and TRBJ2-1; 8 nucleotides match TRBD2. Per germline, CDR1 DFQATT and CDR2 SNEGSKA (reference sequence). This CDR3 is built from 14 residues. V lost 3 bases to trimming and J lost 6 bases; unmatched junction nucleotides: 7. In DNA, the CDR3 is TGCAGTGCTAGCACACTAGCGGACCGCAATGAGCAGTTCTTC. Protein sequence: CSASTLADRNEQFF.

This clonotype was found many times. The chain is built from TRBV5-1 and TRBJ2-5, with D possibly being TRBD2 (6 bases). Per germline, CDR1 SGHRS and CDR2 YFSETQ. V dropped 2 bases and J dropped 3 bases, with 17 bases sitting between them. This CDR3 has 16 amino acids. The CDR3 loop reads CASSLGLNLGKETQYF. The CDR3 region has the DNA TGCGCCAGCAGCTTAGGACTAAACCTCGGGAAAGAGACCCAGTACTTC.

This clonotype appeared many times. This chain joins TRBV6-2 or TRBV6-3 and TRBJ2-2; 7 bases agree with TRBD1. This CDR3 region has 12 residues. V was pared by 6 bases and J by 6 bases, with 1 base of the junction left unmatched. CDR1 and CDR2 from the germline V gene are MNHEY and SVGEGT. The CDR3 region has the DNA TGTGCCAGCAGGGACAGGCCCGGGGAGCTGTTTTTT. This codes for CASRDRPGELFF.

This clonotype was seen at least ten times. The genes are TRBV7-2 and TRBJ2-4, with no clear D. The CDR3 extends over 12 amino acids. Per the germline V gene, CDR1 is SGHTA and CDR2 is FQGNSA. V lost 3 bases to trimming and J lost 7 bases, with 7 bases between them. CDR3 sequence (DNA): TGTGCCAGCAGCTTGTATATGAACATTCAGTACTTC. Protein product: CASSLYMNIQYF.

Many counts were recorded for this clonotype. The chain combines TRBV19 with TRBJ2-1; 7 nucleotides align to TRBD2. This CDR3 spans 14 amino acids. The germline V gene has CDR1 LNHDA and CDR2 SQIVND (reference sequence). J gave up 10 bases and V 1 base, and 7 bases lay outside the gene matches. The CDR3 loop reads CASSIVMGEGEQFF. In DNA, the CDR3 is TGTGCCAGTAGTATAGTGATGGGGGAGGGGGAGCAGTTCTTC.

This clonotype showed up many times. The genes are TRBV9 and TRBJ2-2, with TRBD2 matching over 8 bases. The CDR3 contains 16 residues. V lost 0 bases and J lost 4; bases outside the gene matches: 5. The germline V gene encodes CDR1 SGDLS and CDR2 YYNGEE. For the CDR3, the DNA is TGTGCCAGCAGCGTAGACAGCGGGAGTGGCACCGGGGAGCTGTTTTTT. This encodes CASSVDSGSGTGELFF.

This clonotype was counted ten times or more. V usage is TRBV18 and J usage is TRBJ2-1; tentative D call: TRBD1 (5 bases). CDR1 and CDR2 from the germline V gene are KGHSH and LQKENI. This CDR3 spans 13 amino acids. V gave up 4 bases and J gave up 10 bases, with 14 bases separating them. The CDR3 loop is CASSLIDWTEQFF. In DNA form, the CDR3 reads TGTGCCAGCTCACTTATTGATTGGACAGAGCAGTTCTTC.

This clonotype was recorded many times. The J gene is TRBJ2-7, the V gene TRBV15, with 8 bases lining up with TRBD1. The V segment lost 1 base and the J segment 4 bases; nucleotides outside the gene matches: 9. Germline loops: CDR1 LNHNV, CDR2 YYDKDF (reference sequence). This CDR3 contains 16 residues. The CDR3 nucleotides are TGTGCCACCAGCAGAGTTCCAGGGGGCTCCCGTTACGAGCAGTACTTC. Translating it yields CATSRVPGGSRYEQYF.

In this sample, this clonotype turned up many times. The chain recombines TRBV6-2 or TRBV6-3 with TRBJ1-2; D is unclear. V gave up 7 bases and J gave up 3 bases, with 12 bases separating them. This CDR3 comprises 13 residues. Germline V gene sequence: CDR1 MNHEY, CDR2 SVGEGT. The CDR3, as DNA: TGTGCCAGCACGGGGTCAGGCGACTATGGCTACACCTTC. Its protein is CASTGSGDYGYTF.

The chain employs TRBV18 and TRBJ2-1; 8 bases are shared with TRBD2. This CDR3 has 14 amino acids. Unmatched junction bases numbered 3, after V lost 5 bases and J lost 3 bases. Germline CDR1 is KGHSH and CDR2 is LQKENI. CDR3 sequence (DNA): TGTGCCAGCTCAAGGCTAGCGGGCTACAATGAGCAGTTCTTC. Its protein is CASSRLAGYNEQFF.

This clonotype was picked up many times. CDR3 nucleotide sequence: TGTGCCAGCAGCTTGGTCGGGGGAAGGACAGATACGCAGTATTTT. Translation gives CASSLVGGRTDTQYF. V usage is TRBV7-9 and J usage is TRBJ2-3; D perhaps matches TRBD2 (6 bases). The germline CDR1 and CDR2 sequences are SEHNR and FQNEAQ (reference sequence). Trimming pared 3 bases from V and 3 bases from J, leaving 13 bases between. The CDR3 contains 15 residues.

Concerning this clonotype itself: At one end, the junction sequence differs from germline, possibly due to a read error. This chain joins TRBV24-1 and TRBJ2-5, with a weak D call TRBD1 (6 bases). Per germline, CDR1 KGHDR and CDR2 SFDVKD. The CDR3 loop spans 16 amino acids. The CDR3 region is CDTSGPGHSSGETQYF. The CDR3 DNA follows: TGTGACACCAGTGGCCCGGGACATTCTTCAGGGGAGACCCAGTACTTC.

Many counts were recorded for this clonotype. The chain is built from TRBV4-3 and TRBJ2-3; no definite D call. V lost 0 bases, J lost 2 bases, and 6 bases lay in between. The CDR3 has 14 amino acids. The germline V gene has CDR1 LGHNA and CDR2 YSLEER. The CDR3 region is CASSQDHTTDTQYF. The CDR3 DNA reads as TGCGCCAGCAGCCAAGATCACACCACAGATACGCAGTATTTT.

This clonotype appeared many times. The chain uses TRBV20-1 and TRBJ2-1, with 12 bases aligning to TRBD2. Trimming cost V 0 bases and J 15 bases; bases outside gene matches: 6. The CDR3 is made up of 13 amino acids. CDR1 and CDR2 (germline): DFQATT, SNEGSKA (reference sequence). The CDR3 DNA reads TGCAGTGCTAGAGAGGCTAGCGGGGGGGCCCCGTTCTTC. Amino acids: CSAREASGGAPFF.

This clonotype was seen many times. The V gene is TRBV4-1, the J gene TRBJ1-2; D might be TRBD1 (6 bases). V was cut by 0 bases and J by 4 bases, with 12 bases left in between. Looked up from germline, CDR1 is MGHRA and CDR2 is YSYEKL. The CDR3 has 15 residues. The CDR3 spells CASSQDRGDIYGYTF. The CDR3 DNA follows: TGCGCCAGCAGCCAAGACCGAGGGGACATCTATGGCTACACCTTC.

The sample holds many counts of this clonotype. The gene calls are TRBV7-6 and TRBJ1-6, with D perhaps matching TRBD1 (5 bases). The CDR3 is made up of 14 amino acids. V was cut by 2 bases and J by 6 bases, with 8 bases left in between. The germline V gene has CDR1 SGHVS and CDR2 FNYEAQ. CDR3 amino acids: CASSLQGVNSPLHF. In DNA, the CDR3 is TGTGCCAGCAGCTTACAGGGAGTTAATTCACCCCTCCACTTT.

This clonotype was found a few times. A much larger clone is a single base away; this may be a read error. This rearrangement joins TRBV20-1 to TRBJ2-6; TRBD1 aligns across 9 bases. The CDR3 has 17 amino acids. Per germline, CDR1 DFQATT and CDR2 SNEGSKA (reference sequence). CDR3 in amino acids: CSGRGTGFPPGANGLTF. CDR3 nucleotides: TGCAGTGGCCGCGGGACAGGGTTCCCACCTGGGGCCAACGGCCTGACTTTC.

The table lists this clonotype with many counts. The chain uses TRBV21-1 and TRBJ2-5; the table's D call of TRBD1 was not tested on the DNA. TRBV21-1 is marked as a pseudogene. The CDR3 extends over 21 amino acids. The DNA for the CDR3 is TGTGCCAGCAGCAAAGGCCTGGGACGTCTAGATTCTCAAGTACTCCCAGAGACCCAGTACTTC. As protein: CASSKGLGRLDSQVLPETQYF.

This clonotype appeared a few times. The chain is built from TRBV5-1 and TRBJ1-1; TRBD1 is a possible D gene (5 bases). The CDR3 runs 13 residues. The germline V gene has CDR1 SGHRS and CDR2 YFSETQ. The V end was cut by 0 bases, the J end by 3 bases, with 6 bases between. The CDR3, as DNA: TGCGCCAGCAGCTTGGTAGGGGACACTGAAGCTTTCTTT. It codes for CASSLVGDTEAFF. Supplemented by reference TRBV5-1 and TRBJ1-1, the full variable domain reads KAGVTQTPRYLIKTRGQQVTLSCSPISGHRSVSWYQQTPGQGLQFLFEYFSETQRNKGNFPGRFSGRQFSNSRSEMNVSTLELGDSALYLCASSLVGDTEAFFGQGTRLTVV.